The 29 T cell receptor beta chains below were found in one sample sequenced in a study of shared clonotypes between healthy human individuals. Clones were read by immunoSEQ multiplex PCR, and TCRdb kept only the in-frame ones, dropping some. The sample shows around 2.3 million clones, approximately 95% of them seen only once. The material sequenced was naive CD4+ T cells sorted from blood. Subset in this sample: CD45RA+ positively selected. These receptors were taken from a man younger than 30 in good health.

As to this clone: Different DNA sequences within this sample yield the same CDR3. V and J are TRBV9 and TRBJ1-5; D not certain. Trimming left V 0 bases short and J 4 bases short, with 5 bases between. Germline lookup yields CDR1 SGDLS and CDR2 YYNGEE. The CDR3 length is 13 residues. The CDR3 is CASSVGQNQPQHF. CDR3 in DNA: TGTGCCAGCAGCGTAGGGCAGAATCAGCCCCAGCATTTT.

This sequence joins TRBV6-6 and TRBJ1-5; 9 nucleotides align to TRBD1. The CDR3 is made up of 14 amino acids. J gave up 7 bases and V 6 bases, and 7 bases lay outside the gene matches. Germline V gene sequence: CDR1 MNHNY, CDR2 SVGAGI (reference sequence). The CDR3 loop reads CASRPGQGTQPQHF. The CDR3 DNA reads TGTGCCAGCAGACCCGGACAGGGGACGCAGCCCCAGCATTTT.

The V and J genes are TRBV18 and TRBJ2-4; D unresolved. The CDR3 spans 19 residues. Trimming took off 0 bases at V and 1 base at J, with 19 bases between the two ends. Per the germline V gene, CDR1 is KGHSH and CDR2 is LQKENI. The DNA for the CDR3 is TGTGCCAGCTCACCACCGTTACCGCCGGTGGGCCGTGCCAAAAACATTCAGTACTTC. It encodes CASSPPLPPVGRAKNIQYF. Complete variable domain (other parts from reference TRBV18 and TRBJ2-4): NAGVMQNPRHLVRRRGQEARLRCSPMKGHSHVYWYRQLPEEGLKFMVYLQKENIIDESGMPKERFSAEFPKEGPSILRIQQVVRGDSAAYFCASSPPLPPVGRAKNIQYFGAGTRLSVL.

This chain uses TRBV7-9 with TRBJ2-7; no clear D gene. Germline V gene sequence: CDR1 SEHNR, CDR2 FQNEAQ (reference sequence). The germline V and J ends were trimmed by 1 base and 6 bases, with 7 bases remaining between them. The CDR3 contains 12 residues. This CDR3 reads CASSLVLGEQYF. The CDR3 DNA reads TGTGCCAGCAGCTTAGTATTAGGCGAGCAGTACTTC.

The chain is built from TRBV6-1 and TRBJ2-7; no clear D. Looked up from germline, CDR1 is MNHNS and CDR2 is SASEGT. There are 13 residues in the CDR3. Trimming stripped 5 bases from V and 2 bases from J, with 10 bases between. CDR3 DNA sequence: TGTGCCAGCAGTACAAGCCTGGCCTACGAGCAGTACTTC. It is translated as CASSTSLAYEQYF.

In the case of this clone: This sample also contains other DNA sequences that code for the same CDR3. This chain links TRBV10-3 with TRBJ1-1; D is unclear. Trimming cost V 0 bases and J 1 base, with 12 bases left between them. The CDR3 contains 16 residues. Germline CDR1 ENHRY, CDR2 SYGVKD. The DNA for the CDR3 is TGTGCCATCAGTGAGTCGACGGGAGGAAGGAACACTGAAGCTTTCTTT. It is translated as CAISESTGGRNTEAFF.

Worth noting for this clone: Within the sample, other DNA sequences also encode this same CDR3. The V and J genes are TRBV20-1 and TRBJ2-3, with TRBD2 matching 7 bases. The CDR3 is 11 residues long. The V segment lost 5 bases and the J segment 6 bases; nucleotides outside the gene matches: 2. CDR1 and CDR2 from the germline V gene are DFQATT and SNEGSKA (reference sequence). As DNA, the CDR3 is TGCAGTGCTCCACTAGCGGATACGCAGTATTTT. This sequence encodes CSAPLADTQYF.

CDR3 in amino acids: CASSQGGRAEAFF. In DNA form, the CDR3 reads TGTGCCAGCAGCCAAGGGGGCCGGGCTGAAGCTTTCTTT. The chain uses TRBV14 and TRBJ1-1; possible D gene TRBD1, 5 bases. Germline V gene sequence: CDR1 SGHDN, CDR2 FVKESK. V was shortened by 1 base and J by 6 bases, with 9 bases between the two germline ends. The CDR3 has 13 residues.

The genes are TRBV7-9 and TRBJ1-1, with D possibly matching TRBD1 (5 bases). The V end lost 5 bases, the J end lost 5 bases, and 15 bases lay between the germline ends. Germline V CDR1 and CDR2: SEHNR, FQNEAQ (reference sequence). The CDR3 has 14 amino acids. The CDR3 reads CASSIQGSYTEAFF. In nucleotides, the CDR3 is TGTGCCAGCAGCATTCAGGGATCGTATACTGAAGCTTTCTTT.

The CDR3 reads CASSPTQGWYGYTF. DNA for the CDR3: TGTGCCAGCTCCCCGACACAGGGGTGGTATGGCTACACCTTC. This rearrangement joins TRBV18 to TRBJ1-2; 7 nucleotides agree with TRBD1. Germline V gene data show CDR1 as KGHSH and CDR2 as LQKENI. This CDR3 is 14 amino acids long. Germline trimming cut 6 bases from V and 5 bases from J; bases unmatched to any gene: 9.

The rearrangement uses TRBV7-9 and TRBJ1-2; 9 nucleotides line up with TRBD1. Unmatched junction bases numbered 5, after V lost 2 bases and J lost 10 bases. The CDR3 extends over 13 amino acids. CDR1 and CDR2 (germline): SEHNR, FQNEAQ (reference sequence). Here the CDR3 DNA reads TGTGCCAGCAGCTTACTAGGACAGGGGAACTACACCTTC. This codes for CASSLLGQGNYTF.

The rearrangement uses TRBV27 and TRBJ1-6, with D unclear. The CDR3 covers 15 residues. Germline V gene data show CDR1 as MNHEY and CDR2 as SMNVEV (reference sequence). Trimming removed 2 bases from V and 10 bases from J, with 15 bases in between. CDR3 sequence (DNA): TGTGCCAGCAGTTTAGGGCTTCGGACGGGCTCACCCCTCCACTTT. Translation gives CASSLGLRTGSPLHF.

V is TRBV7-6 and J is TRBJ2-7; a weak D match, TRBD1 (5 bases). The CDR3 has 14 amino acids. The V and J ends lost 1 base and 5 bases respectively, with 12 bases between them. From germline, CDR1 is SGHVS and CDR2 FNYEAQ. CDR3 region: CASSLGARDNEQYF. CDR3 bases: TGTGCCAGCAGCTTAGGCGCCAGGGATAACGAGCAGTACTTC.

The chain is built from TRBV5-1 and TRBJ1-2; D is undetermined. The CDR3 spans 14 residues. Trimming left V 1 base short and J 2 bases short, with 9 bases between. Per the germline V gene, CDR1 is SGHRS and CDR2 is YFSETQ. For the CDR3, the DNA is TGCGCCAGCAGCTTGCAGGATACGAACTATGGCTACACCTTC. As protein: CASSLQDTNYGYTF.

The V call is TRBV6-1, the J call TRBJ1-5; D unclear. This CDR3 contains 15 residues. Germline values: CDR1 MNHNS, CDR2 SASEGT. V was shortened by 9 bases and J by 0 bases, with 15 bases between the two germline ends. CDR3 sequence reads: CASGRQVGSNQPQHF. The CDR3 DNA follows: TGTGCCAGTGGGAGGCAGGTGGGTAGCAATCAGCCCCAGCATTTT.

This chain uses TRBV4-1 with TRBJ1-1; possibly TRBD1 for D (6 bases). Trimming shortened V by 1 base and J by 1 base, and 10 bases separated the two germline ends. Germline V gene lookup returns CDR1 MGHRA and CDR2 YSYEKL. The CDR3 covers 15 residues. The CDR3: CASSQVGTQNTEAFF. CDR3 bases: TGCGCCAGCAGCCAAGTAGGGACACAGAACACTGAAGCTTTCTTT.

The gene calls are TRBV30 and TRBJ2-4, with D maybe TRBD2 (6 bases). Trimming removed 6 bases at V and 1 base at J, with 10 bases between. The CDR3 sequence is 13 residues long. The V gene's germline CDR1 is GTSNPN and CDR2 SVGIG (reference sequence). Here the CDR3 reads CACQEGAKNIQYF. The DNA of the CDR3 is TGTGCCTGTCAGGAGGGGGCCAAAAACATTCAGTACTTC.

This clone was seen only a few times. CDR3 sequence reads: CASRTDSLNSPLHF. In DNA form, the CDR3 reads TGTGCCAGCAGGACCGACAGCCTGAATTCACCCCTCCACTTT. This chain uses TRBV2 with TRBJ1-6; D is possibly TRBD1 (5 bases). There are 14 residues in the CDR3. V shed 6 bases and J shed 7 bases, with 13 bases lying between them. Germline CDR1 SNHLY, CDR2 FYNNEI.

V gene TRBV11-2 combines with J gene TRBJ1-1; no definite D call. This CDR3 is 16 amino acids long. V was shortened by 3 bases and J by 2 bases, with 16 bases between the two germline ends. CDR1 and CDR2 (germline): SGHAT, FQNNGV. The CDR3 DNA follows: TGTGCCAGCAGCTTCTCCGGCGTCGGAATAAACACTGAAGCTTTCTTT. Translated, it gives CASSFSGVGINTEAFF. The full variable domain, completed using reference TRBV11-2 and TRBJ1-1, is EAGVAQSPRYKIIEKRQSVAFWCNPISGHATLYWYQQILGQGPKLLIQFQNNGVVDDSQLPKDRFSAERLKGVDSTLKIQPAKLEDSAVYLCASSFSGVGINTEAFFGQGTRLTVV.

This clone was detected a few times. The same CDR3 also results from other DNA sequences found in this sample. The rearrangement joins TRBV2 to TRBJ2-7, with TRBD2 matching 12 bases. The CDR3 totals 14 residues. V shed 6 bases and J 0 bases; nucleotides not matched to a gene: 0. Looked up from germline, CDR1 is SNHLY and CDR2 is FYNNEI. As DNA, the CDR3 is TGTGCCAGCAGGACTAGCGGGAGCTCCTACGAGCAGTACTTC. Translating gives CASRTSGSSYEQYF.

The rearrangement joins TRBV18 to TRBJ2-6; unclear D gene. The germline V gene has CDR1 KGHSH and CDR2 LQKENI. This CDR3 is built from 16 residues. The V end lost 1 base, the J end lost 0 bases, and 7 bases lay between the germline ends. The CDR3 DNA follows: TGTGCCAGCTCACCACGCTCAGCCTCTGGGGCCAACGTCCTGACTTTC. Encoded protein: CASSPRSASGANVLTF.

The V and J genes are TRBV27 and TRBJ2-4; 7 nucleotides align to TRBD1. The junction had 13 bases not matched to a gene; V was cut back by 5 bases and J by 0 bases. Germline V gives CDR1 MNHEY, CDR2 SMNVEV (reference sequence). The CDR3 totals 18 residues. CDR3 DNA sequence: TGTGCCAGCAGTCCGAAGACAGGGATGATCTTAGCCAAAAACATTCAGTACTTC. Translation: CASSPKTGMILAKNIQYF.

V and J are TRBV5-6 and TRBJ1-2; D call uncertain. V was clipped by 1 base and J by 2 bases, with 9 bases between them. The CDR3 has 14 amino acids. Looked up from germline, CDR1 is SGHDT and CDR2 is YYEEEE. The CDR3 bases are TGTGCCAGCAGCTTGACCGGAGGCAACTATGGCTACACCTTC. Translating it yields CASSLTGGNYGYTF.

This clone was detected only once. This rearrangement joins TRBV7-8 to TRBJ2-1, with 9 bases lining up with TRBD2. The CDR3 has 16 amino acids. The germline V gene has CDR1 SGHVS and CDR2 FQNEAQ. Trimming at V came to 2 bases and at J to 8 bases, leaving 10 bases not matched to a gene. The CDR3 region is CASSLSGSGRLHEQFF. As DNA, the CDR3 is TGTGCCAGCAGCTTAAGTGGTAGCGGGAGATTGCATGAGCAGTTCTTC.

The rearrangement links TRBV2 to TRBJ1-6, with D maybe TRBD1 (6 bases). This CDR3 is 17 amino acids long. V dropped 1 base and J dropped 7 bases, with 17 bases sitting between them. The germline V gene has CDR1 SNHLY and CDR2 FYNNEI. In nucleotides, the CDR3 is TGTGCCAGCAGTGAAGTAGCCGACAGGCGCACGAATTCACCCCTCCACTTT. Encoded protein: CASSEVADRRTNSPLHF.

The CDR3 bases are TGCGCCAGCAGCCGCGGACTAGCGGGGGGATACGAGCAGTACTTC. Protein product: CASSRGLAGGYEQYF. This chain uses TRBV4-1 with TRBJ2-7; 14 bases are a match to TRBD2. With 4 bases clipped from V and 4 bases from J, the junction kept 3 bases outside the gene matches. Germline assignment: CDR1 MGHRA and CDR2 YSYEKL. The CDR3 sequence is 15 residues long.

This clone appeared once. The J gene is TRBJ1-1, the V gene TRBV15; D gene uncertain. Between the trimmed V and J ends, which lost 0 bases and 7 bases, there was a span of 6 bases. The CDR3 is 12 amino acids. The germline CDR1 and CDR2 sequences are LNHNV and YYDKDF (reference sequence). The CDR3 here is CATSRDQNEAFF. In DNA form, the CDR3 reads TGTGCCACCAGCAGAGATCAAAATGAAGCTTTCTTT.

This chain uses TRBV6-1 with TRBJ2-3, with D possibly called TRBD1 or TRBD2 (5 bases each). Germline V CDR1 and CDR2: MNHNS, SASEGT. Deletions cut 2 bases from V and 2 bases from J, with 14 bases between. The CDR3 is 16 residues long. As DNA, the CDR3 is TGTGCCAGCAGTGAACCCGGTTTGGGGACCACAGATACGCAGTATTTT. It yields the protein CASSEPGLGTTDTQYF.

The chain recombines TRBV18 with TRBJ1-2; 10 bases match TRBD1. In germline, CDR1 is KGHSH, CDR2 LQKENI. V lost 3 bases to trimming and J lost 4 bases; unmatched junction nucleotides: 8. The CDR3 runs 16 residues. CDR3 sequence (DNA): TGTGCCAGCTCACCTTTACCCGGGACAGGGGTCTATGGCTACACCTTC. This translates into CASSPLPGTGVYGYTF.